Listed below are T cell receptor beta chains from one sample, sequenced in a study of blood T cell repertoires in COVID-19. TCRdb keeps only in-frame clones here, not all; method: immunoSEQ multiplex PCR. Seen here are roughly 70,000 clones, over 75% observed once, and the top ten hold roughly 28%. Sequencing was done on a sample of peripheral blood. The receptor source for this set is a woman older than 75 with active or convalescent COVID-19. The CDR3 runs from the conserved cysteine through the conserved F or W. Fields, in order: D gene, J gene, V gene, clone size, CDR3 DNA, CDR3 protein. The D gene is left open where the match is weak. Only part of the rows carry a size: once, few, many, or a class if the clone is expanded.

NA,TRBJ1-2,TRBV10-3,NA,TGTGCCATCACGGGAGGAGGGGGGCCTTTCGGTGGCTACACCTTC,CAITGGGGPFGGYTF
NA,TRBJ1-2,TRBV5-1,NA,TGCGCCAGCAGTAGGGAAGGAGGAAACTATGGCTACACCTTC,CASSREGGNYGYTF
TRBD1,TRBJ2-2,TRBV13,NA,TGTGCCAGCAGCCCGGGACAGGGGGTGGCCGGGGAGCTGTTTTTT,CASSPGQGVAGELFF
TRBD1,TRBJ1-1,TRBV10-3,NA,TGTGCCATCAGGGAAAAACAGGGGAATACTGAAGCTTTCTTT,CAIREKQGNTEAFF
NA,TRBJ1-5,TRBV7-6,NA,TGTGCCAGCAGCCTAGAACAGGGTCTCCAGCCCCAGCATTTT,CASSLEQGLQPQHF
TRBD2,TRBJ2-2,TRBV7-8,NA,TGTGCCAGCAGCTTGTCTAGCGGGCTAAACACCGGGGAGCTGTTTTTT,CASSLSSGLNTGELFF
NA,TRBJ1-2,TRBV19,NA,TGTGCCAGTAGTTTCGAGGGGGACTATGGCTACACCTTC,CASSFEGDYGYTF
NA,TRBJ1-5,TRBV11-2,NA,TGTGCCAGCAGCTTAACACCAGATAGCAATCAGCCCCAGCATTTT,CASSLTPDSNQPQHF
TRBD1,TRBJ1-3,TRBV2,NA,TGTGCCAGCAGTGAAGCCGGCAGGGGGATCAACACCATATATTTT,CASSEAGRGINTIYF
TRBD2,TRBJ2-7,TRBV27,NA,TGTGCCAGCATTAGGTCTAGCGGGGGGCTCAACTCCTACGAGCAGTACTTC,CASIRSSGGLNSYEQYF
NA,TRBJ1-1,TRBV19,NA,TGTGCCAGTAGTATAATGAGGAACACTGAAGCTTTCTTT,CASSIMRNTEAFF
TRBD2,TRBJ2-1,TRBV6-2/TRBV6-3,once,TGTGCCAGCGGTTGGCTAGCGGGCAGCTCCTACAATGAGCAGTTCTTC,CASGWLAGSSYNEQFF
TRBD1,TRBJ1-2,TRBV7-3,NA,TGTGCCAGCAGCTTTACAGGGGAGGACTATGGCTACACCTTC,CASSFTGEDYGYTF
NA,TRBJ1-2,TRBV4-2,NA,TGTGCCAGCAGCCAAGAGGCGGACTCCTATGGCTACACCTTC,CASSQEADSYGYTF
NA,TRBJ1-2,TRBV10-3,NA,TGTGCCATCCGGGACACGGCCAATAACTATGGCTACACCTTC,CAIRDTANNYGYTF
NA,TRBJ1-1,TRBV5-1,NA,TGCGCCAGCTACTACACGGTAGACACTGAAGCTTTCTTT,CASYYTVDTEAFF
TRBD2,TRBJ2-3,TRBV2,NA,TGTGCCAGCGCTAGCGGGGGACGCACAGATACGCAGTATTTT,CASASGGRTDTQYF
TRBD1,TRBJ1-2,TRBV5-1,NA,TGCGCCAGCAGCCGCAATGGGGACAGGGATGGCTACACCTTC,CASSRNGDRDGYTF
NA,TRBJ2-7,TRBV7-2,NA,TGTGCCAGCAGCCCCGCCCCGACAGTCTACGAGCAGTACTTC,CASSPAPTVYEQYF
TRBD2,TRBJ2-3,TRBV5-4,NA,TGTGCCAGCAGCTTGGTTAGGCTAGCGGGGGGGCAAGATACGCAGTATTTT,CASSLVRLAGGQDTQYF
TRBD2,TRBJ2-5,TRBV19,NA,TGTGCCAGTAGTATAGTACTTGGGACTAGCGGGGAGGAGACCCAGTACTTC,CASSIVLGTSGEETQYF
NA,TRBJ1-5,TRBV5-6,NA,TGTGCCAGCAGCTCTAGTCCATATAGCAATCAGCCCCAGCATTTT,CASSSSPYSNQPQHF
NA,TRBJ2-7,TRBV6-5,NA,TGTGCCAGCCTGTTACCTACAGCCTACGAGCAGTACTTC,CASLLPTAYEQYF
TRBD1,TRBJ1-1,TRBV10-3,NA,TGTGCCATCAGTGAGTCTCAGGGGGTAGTCACTGAAGCTTTCTTT,CAISESQGVVTEAFF
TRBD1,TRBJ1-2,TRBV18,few,TGTGCCAGCTCACCCCCGACAGGGCGGACCTATGGCTACACCTTC,CASSPPTGRTYGYTF
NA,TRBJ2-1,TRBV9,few,TGTGCCAGCAGCGGTCAGGGCGCGAACCACGTCAATGAGCAGTTCTTC,CASSGQGANHVNEQFF
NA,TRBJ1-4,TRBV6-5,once,TGTGCCAGCAGGAGGGTTGACACTAATGAAAAACTGTTTTTT,CASRRVDTNEKLFF
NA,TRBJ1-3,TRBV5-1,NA,TGCGCCAGCAGCTTCGGTAGTTCTGGAAACACCATATATTTT,CASSFGSSGNTIYF
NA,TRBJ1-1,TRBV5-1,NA,TGCGCCAGCAGCTTGCGGGTAGAAAAGAACACTGAAGCTTTCTTT,CASSLRVEKNTEAFF
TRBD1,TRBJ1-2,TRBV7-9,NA,TGTGCCAGCAGCCCCGGACAGGGGCGAGGCTACACCTTC,CASSPGQGRGYTF
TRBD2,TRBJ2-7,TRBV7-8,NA,TGTGCCAGCAGCCCTTTCGGAGGTGCGGGGGTCCTTACCTACGAGCAGTACTTC,CASSPFGGAGVLTYEQYF
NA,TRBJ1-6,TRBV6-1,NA,TGTGCCAGCAGTGAACGAGATTCACCCCTCCACTTT,CASSERDSPLHF
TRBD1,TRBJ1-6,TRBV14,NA,TGTGCCAGCAGCCTATCGACAGGGCCCAATTCACCCCTCCACTTT,CASSLSTGPNSPLHF
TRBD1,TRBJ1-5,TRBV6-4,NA,TGTGCCAGCAGCGGACAGGGGGGAAACAATCAGCCCCAGCATTTT,CASSGQGGNNQPQHF
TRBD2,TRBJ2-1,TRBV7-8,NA,TGTGCCAGCAGTCGGACTAGCCGAACACCCAATGAGCAGTTCTTC,CASSRTSRTPNEQFF
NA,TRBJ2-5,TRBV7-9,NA,TGTGCCAGCAGCTTGAAGGGGGTACAAGAGACCCAGTACTTC,CASSLKGVQETQYF
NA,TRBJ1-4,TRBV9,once,TGTGCCAGCAGCGTAGTTATTCCGGTCGCAACTAATGAAAAACTGTTTTTT,CASSVVIPVATNEKLFF
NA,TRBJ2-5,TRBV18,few,TGTGCCAGCTCAGCAACCGGGAGTAGGGAGACCCAGTACTTC,CASSATGSRETQYF
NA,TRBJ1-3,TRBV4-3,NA,TGCGCCAGCAGCCAAGTGAGAACGGGAGCTGGAAACACCATATATTTT,CASSQVRTGAGNTIYF
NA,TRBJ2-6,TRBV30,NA,TGTGCCTGGAGTGTACTCCTACCTGGGGCCAACGTCCTGACTTTC,CAWSVLLPGANVLTF
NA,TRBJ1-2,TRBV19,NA,TGTGCCAGTAAGAACTTAGCTAACTATGGCTACACCTTC,CASKNLANYGYTF
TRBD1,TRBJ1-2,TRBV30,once,TGTGCCTGGACCCGGACAGGAGAATATGGCTACACCTTC,CAWTRTGEYGYTF
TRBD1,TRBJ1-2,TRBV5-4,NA,TGTGCCAGCAGCCCACGGGACAGGGACCATGGCTACACCTTC,CASSPRDRDHGYTF
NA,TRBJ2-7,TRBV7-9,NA,TGTGCCAGCAGCTTACTCGCGAGCTACGAGCAGTACTTC,CASSLLASYEQYF
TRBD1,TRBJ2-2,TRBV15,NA,TGTGCCACCAGCAGAGATCCAGGGGGAAGAACCGGGGAGCTGTTTTTT,CATSRDPGGRTGELFF
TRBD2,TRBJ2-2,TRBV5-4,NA,TGTGCCAGCAGCCCGAGATCCGGGGGGGCGAACACCGGGGAGCTGTTTTTT,CASSPRSGGANTGELFF
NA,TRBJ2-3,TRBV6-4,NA,TGTGCCAGCCACCGGGGTAGTTTTGTTCCAGATACGCAGTATTTT,CASHRGSFVPDTQYF
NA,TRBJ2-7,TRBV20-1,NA,TGCAGTGCTAGTGACCCGTCTAGCCCTACCTACGAGCAGTACTTC,CSASDPSSPTYEQYF
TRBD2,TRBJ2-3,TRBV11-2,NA,TGTGCCAGCAGCTGGACTAGCGGGGTGCCAGATACGCAGTATTTT,CASSWTSGVPDTQYF
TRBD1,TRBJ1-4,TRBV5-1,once,TGCGCCAGCAGCTCCGGACAGGGCGTTGGGAATGAAAAACTGTTTTTT,CASSSGQGVGNEKLFF
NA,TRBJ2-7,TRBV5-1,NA,TGCGCCAGCAGCTTGGTCGGCGAGCAGTACTTC,CASSLVGEQYF
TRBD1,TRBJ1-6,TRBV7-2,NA,TGTGCCAGCAGCAGTACAGGGGGCTCCTATAATTCACCCCTCCACTTT,CASSSTGGSYNSPLHF
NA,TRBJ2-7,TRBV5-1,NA,TGCGCCAGCAGCTTACACAGCTACGAGCAGTACTTC,CASSLHSYEQYF
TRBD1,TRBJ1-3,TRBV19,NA,TGTGCCAGCAGCCGCTTGCAGGGGGCATCAGGAAACACCATATATTTT,CASSRLQGASGNTIYF
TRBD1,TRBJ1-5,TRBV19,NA,TGTGCCAGTAGTAGGTGGCAGGGGGATGATCAGCCCCAGCATTTT,CASSRWQGDDQPQHF
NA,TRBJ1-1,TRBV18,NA,TGTGCCAGCTCGGGCTGGACAGTGAACACTGAAGCTTTCTTT,CASSGWTVNTEAFF
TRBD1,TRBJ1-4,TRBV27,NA,TGTGCCAGCAGTCCAACAGACAGGGGGCGGCAGGAAAAACTGTTTTTT,CASSPTDRGRQEKLFF
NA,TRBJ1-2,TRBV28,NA,TGTGCCAGCAGTTCCGGGTCCTATGGCTACACCTTC,CASSSGSYGYTF
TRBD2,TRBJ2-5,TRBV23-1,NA,TGCGCCAGCAGTCAGCGAACTAGCGCCCCCGCCCAAGAGACCCAGTACTTC,CASSQRTSAPAQETQYF
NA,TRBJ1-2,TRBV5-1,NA,TGCGCCAGCAGCTTGGTTGCAGGGCCTAACTATGGCTACACCTTC,CASSLVAGPNYGYTF